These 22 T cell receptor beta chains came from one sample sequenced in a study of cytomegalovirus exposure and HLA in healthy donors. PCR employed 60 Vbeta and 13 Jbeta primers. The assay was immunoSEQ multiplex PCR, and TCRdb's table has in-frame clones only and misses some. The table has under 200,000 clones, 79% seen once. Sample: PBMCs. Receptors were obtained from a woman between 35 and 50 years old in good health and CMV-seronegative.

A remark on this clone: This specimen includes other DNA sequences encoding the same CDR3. CDR3 sequence: CASSGGNTEAFF. DNA of the CDR3: TGTGCCAGCAGCGGGGGAAACACTGAAGCTTTCTTT. V and J are TRBV6-5 and TRBJ1-1; TRBD1 might be the D (5 bases). This CDR3 has 12 residues. Trimming pared 6 bases from V and 2 bases from J, leaving 7 bases between. Germline V gives CDR1 MNHEY, CDR2 SVGAGI.

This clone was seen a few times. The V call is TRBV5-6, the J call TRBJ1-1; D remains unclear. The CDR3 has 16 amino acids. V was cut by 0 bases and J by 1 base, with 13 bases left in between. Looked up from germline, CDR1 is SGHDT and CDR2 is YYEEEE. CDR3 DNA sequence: TGTGCCAGCAGCTTGGCCATGCTAGTCGGGAACACTGAAGCTTTCTTT. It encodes CASSLAMLVGNTEAFF.

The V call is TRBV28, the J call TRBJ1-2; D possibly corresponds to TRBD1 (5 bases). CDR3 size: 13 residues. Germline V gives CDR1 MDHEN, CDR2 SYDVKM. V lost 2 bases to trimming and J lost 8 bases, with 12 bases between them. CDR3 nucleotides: TGTGCCAGCAGTTTAGGGAGGGACGGGGGCTACACCTTC. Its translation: CASSLGRDGGYTF.

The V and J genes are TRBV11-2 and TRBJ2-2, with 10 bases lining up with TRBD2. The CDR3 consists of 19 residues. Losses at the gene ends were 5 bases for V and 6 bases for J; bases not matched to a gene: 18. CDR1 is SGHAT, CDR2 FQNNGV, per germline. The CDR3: CASSRRPRLAGIISGELFF. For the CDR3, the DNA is TGTGCCAGCAGCCGACGCCCACGACTAGCGGGTATCATATCCGGGGAGCTGTTTTTT.

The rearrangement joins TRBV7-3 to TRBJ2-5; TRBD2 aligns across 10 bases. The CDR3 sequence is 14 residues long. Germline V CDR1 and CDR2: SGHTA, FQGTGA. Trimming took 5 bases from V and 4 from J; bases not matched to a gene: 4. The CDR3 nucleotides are TGTGCCAGCAGCCCAAGCGGGAGGGCAGAGACCCAGTACTTC. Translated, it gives CASSPSGRAETQYF.

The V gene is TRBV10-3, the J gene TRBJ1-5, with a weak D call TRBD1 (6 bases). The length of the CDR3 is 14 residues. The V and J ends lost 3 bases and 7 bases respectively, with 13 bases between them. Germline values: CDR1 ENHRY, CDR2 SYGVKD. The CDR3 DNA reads TGTGCCATCAGTGACAAAGGGGGAGGGCAGCCCCAGCATTTT. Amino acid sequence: CAISDKGGGQPQHF.

The CDR3 loop is CASSQAGQGDTEAFF. The CDR3 region has the DNA TGCGCCAGCAGCCAAGCCGGACAGGGAGACACTGAAGCTTTCTTT. The chain couples TRBV4-1 to TRBJ1-1; 8 positions match TRBD1. In germline, CDR1 is MGHRA, CDR2 YSYEKL. Germline trimming cut 1 base from V and 3 bases from J; bases unmatched to any gene: 4. CDR3 length: 15 residues.

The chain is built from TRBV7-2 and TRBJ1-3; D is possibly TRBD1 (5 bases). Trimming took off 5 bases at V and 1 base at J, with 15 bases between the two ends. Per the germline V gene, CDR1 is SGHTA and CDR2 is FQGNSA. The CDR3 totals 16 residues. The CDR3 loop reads CASSRVARGSGNTIYF. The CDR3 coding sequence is TGTGCCAGCAGCCGGGTCGCGCGGGGGTCTGGAAACACCATATATTTT.

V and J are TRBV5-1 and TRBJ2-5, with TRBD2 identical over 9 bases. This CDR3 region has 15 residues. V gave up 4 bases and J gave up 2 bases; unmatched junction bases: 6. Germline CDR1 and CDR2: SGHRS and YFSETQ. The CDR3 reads CASSLRLAAQETQYF. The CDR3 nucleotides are TGCGCCAGCAGCCTGCGACTAGCGGCTCAAGAGACCCAGTACTTC.

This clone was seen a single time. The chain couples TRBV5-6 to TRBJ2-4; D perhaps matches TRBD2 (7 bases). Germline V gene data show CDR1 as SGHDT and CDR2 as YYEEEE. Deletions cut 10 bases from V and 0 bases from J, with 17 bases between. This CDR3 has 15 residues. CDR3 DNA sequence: TGTGCCCCAAGGGGGGGGTTGCTAGCCAAAAACATTCAGTACTTC. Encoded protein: CAPRGGLLAKNIQYF.

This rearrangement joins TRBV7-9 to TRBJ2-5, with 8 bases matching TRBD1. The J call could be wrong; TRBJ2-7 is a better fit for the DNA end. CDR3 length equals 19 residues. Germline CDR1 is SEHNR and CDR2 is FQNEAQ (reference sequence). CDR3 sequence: CASSLSHSDGQGSPYEQYF. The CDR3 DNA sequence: TGTGCCAGCAGCTTATCGCATTCCGATGGACAGGGATCCCCCTACGAGCAGTACTTC.

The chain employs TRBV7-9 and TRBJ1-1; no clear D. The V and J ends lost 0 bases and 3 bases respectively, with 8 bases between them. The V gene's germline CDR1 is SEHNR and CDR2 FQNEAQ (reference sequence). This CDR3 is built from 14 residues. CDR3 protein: CASSLAREYTEAFF. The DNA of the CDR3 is TGTGCCAGCAGCTTAGCCCGGGAATACACTGAAGCTTTCTTT.

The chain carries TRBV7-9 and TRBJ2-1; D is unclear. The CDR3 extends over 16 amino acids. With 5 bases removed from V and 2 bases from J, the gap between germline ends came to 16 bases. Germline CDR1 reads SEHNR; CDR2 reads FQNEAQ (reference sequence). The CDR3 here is CASSLQASYPYNEQFF. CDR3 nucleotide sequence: TGTGCCAGCAGCCTCCAAGCTAGTTATCCCTACAATGAGCAGTTCTTC.

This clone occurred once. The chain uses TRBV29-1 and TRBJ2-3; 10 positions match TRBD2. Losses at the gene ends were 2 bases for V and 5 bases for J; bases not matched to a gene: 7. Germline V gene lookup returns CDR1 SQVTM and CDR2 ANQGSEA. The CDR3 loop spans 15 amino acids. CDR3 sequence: CSVESAGGPGDTQYF. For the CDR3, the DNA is TGCAGCGTTGAATCAGCGGGAGGGCCTGGAGATACGCAGTATTTT.

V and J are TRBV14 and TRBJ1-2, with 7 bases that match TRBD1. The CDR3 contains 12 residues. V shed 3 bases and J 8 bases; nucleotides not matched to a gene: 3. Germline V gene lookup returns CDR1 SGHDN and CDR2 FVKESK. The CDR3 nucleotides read TGTGCCAGCAGCCAGGGGACAGACGGCTACACCTTC. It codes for CASSQGTDGYTF.

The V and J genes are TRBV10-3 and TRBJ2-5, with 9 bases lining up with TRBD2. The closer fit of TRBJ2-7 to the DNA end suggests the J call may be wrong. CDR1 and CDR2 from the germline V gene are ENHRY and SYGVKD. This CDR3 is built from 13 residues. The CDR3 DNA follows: TGTGCCACCAGCCGCGGGGGGGCCGACGAGCAGTACTTC. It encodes CATSRGGADEQYF.

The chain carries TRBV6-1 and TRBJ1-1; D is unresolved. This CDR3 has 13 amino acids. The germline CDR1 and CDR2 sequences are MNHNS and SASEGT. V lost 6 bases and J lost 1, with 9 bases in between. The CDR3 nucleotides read TGTGCCAGCAGCGCCACATGGAACACTGAAGCTTTCTTT. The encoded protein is CASSATWNTEAFF.

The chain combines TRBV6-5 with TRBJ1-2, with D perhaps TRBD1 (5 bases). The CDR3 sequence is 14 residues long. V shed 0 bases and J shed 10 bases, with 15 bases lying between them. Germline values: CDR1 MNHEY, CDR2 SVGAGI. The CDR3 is CASSYSSGRSPYTF. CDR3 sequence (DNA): TGTGCCAGCAGTTACTCGTCAGGGAGGAGTCCCTACACCTTC.

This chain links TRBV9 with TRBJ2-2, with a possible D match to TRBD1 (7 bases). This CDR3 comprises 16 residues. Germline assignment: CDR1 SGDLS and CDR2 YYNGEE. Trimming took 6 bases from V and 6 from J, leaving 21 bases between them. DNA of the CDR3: TGTGCCAGCACTAAGAGGGGGCGGGGAGAGGCCGGGGAGCTGTTTTTT. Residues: CASTKRGRGEAGELFF.

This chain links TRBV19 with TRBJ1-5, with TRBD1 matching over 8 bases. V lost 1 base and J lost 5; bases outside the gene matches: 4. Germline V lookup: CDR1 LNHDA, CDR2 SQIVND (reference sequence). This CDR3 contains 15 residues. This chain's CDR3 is CASSIGTGRDQPQHF. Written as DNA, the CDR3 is TGTGCCAGTAGTATAGGGACAGGGAGGGATCAGCCCCAGCATTTT.

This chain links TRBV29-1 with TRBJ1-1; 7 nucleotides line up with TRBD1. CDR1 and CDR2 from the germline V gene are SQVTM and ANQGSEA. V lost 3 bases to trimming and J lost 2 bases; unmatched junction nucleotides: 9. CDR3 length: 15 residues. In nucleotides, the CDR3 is TGCAGCGTTGATTTGACAGGGAGCGTTAACACTGAAGCTTTCTTT. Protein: CSVDLTGSVNTEAFF.

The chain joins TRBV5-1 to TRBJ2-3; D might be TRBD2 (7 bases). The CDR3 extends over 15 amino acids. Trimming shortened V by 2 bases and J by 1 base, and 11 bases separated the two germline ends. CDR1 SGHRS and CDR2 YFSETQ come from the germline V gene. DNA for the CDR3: TGCGCCAGCAGCTTTGGGAGGGGGGGCACAGATACGCAGTATTTT. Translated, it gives CASSFGRGGTDTQYF.